This passage covers 30 T cell receptor beta chains from one sample sequenced in a study of blood T cell repertoires in COVID-19. The assay was immunoSEQ multiplex PCR, and TCRdb's table has in-frame clones only and misses some. The data show 150,000 or so clones, with about 81% seen just once and around 8% held by the top ten. The sequenced sample consisted of peripheral blood. These receptors all come from an older woman with acute or convalescent COVID-19.

Only a few counts were recorded for this clone. The chain links TRBV20-1 to TRBJ2-7, with 9 nucleotides matching TRBD2. V was clipped by 3 bases and J by 6 bases; unmatched bases: 12. From germline, CDR1 is DFQATT and CDR2 SNEGSKA (reference sequence). The CDR3 sequence is 15 residues long. In DNA form, the CDR3 reads TGCAGTGCTAGTGAAAGACGCGGGGGGGGTTTCGAGCAGTACTTC. Protein: CSASERRGGGFEQYF.

CDR3 amino acids: CATSRPDRGENIQYF. CDR3 coding DNA: TGTGCCACCAGCAGGCCAGACAGGGGGGAGAACATTCAGTACTTC. The rearrangement joins TRBV15 to TRBJ2-4, with 9 bases matching TRBD1. The V and J ends lost 3 bases and 7 bases, in that order; junction bases with no gene match: 7. The CDR3 is 15 amino acids. Germline CDR1 and CDR2: LNHNV and YYDKDF (reference sequence).

The genes are TRBV13 and TRBJ2-7, with TRBD2 matching 13 bases. The length of the CDR3 is 14 residues. From germline, CDR1 is PRHDT and CDR2 FYEKMQ (reference sequence). With 3 bases clipped from V and 11 bases from J, the junction kept 7 bases outside the gene matches. The CDR3 coding sequence is TGTGCCAGCAGCTTCGTAGGACTAGCGGGAGAAAAGTACTTC. Translating it yields CASSFVGLAGEKYF.

The CDR3 region has the DNA TGCGCCAGCAGCCAACTCACAGCGGGGCGGTCCTACGAGCAGTACTTC. Its protein is CASSQLTAGRSYEQYF. This chain uses TRBV4-1 with TRBJ2-7; TRBD2 matches 7 bases. The trim removed 2 bases at V and 1 base at J, leaving 8 bases unmatched. Germline values: CDR1 MGHRA, CDR2 YSYEKL. The CDR3 loop spans 16 amino acids.

The chain carries TRBV14 and TRBJ2-2; a possible D gene is TRBD1 (6 bases). CDR3 length: 15 residues. V was shortened by 0 bases and J by 4 bases, with 9 bases between the two germline ends. Looked up from germline, CDR1 is SGHDN and CDR2 is FVKESK. The CDR3 DNA is TGTGCCAGCAGCCAAGAAAGACAGGCCACCGGGGAGCTGTTTTTT. It translates to CASSQERQATGELFF.

The chain carries TRBV9 and TRBJ2-1, with 7 nucleotides matching TRBD2. V dropped 0 bases and J dropped 3; count of bases not matched to a gene: 3. CDR1 is SGDLS, CDR2 YYNGEE, per germline. CDR3 length: 15 residues. In DNA form, the CDR3 reads TGTGCCAGCAGCGTAGCCCTAGCGGACTACAATGAGCAGTTCTTC. It is translated as CASSVALADYNEQFF.

The rearrangement uses TRBV7-9 and TRBJ2-1; D is perhaps TRBD1 (6 bases). Germline assignment: CDR1 SEHNR and CDR2 FQNEAQ (reference sequence). The CDR3 has 14 residues. Trimming took off 4 bases at V and 7 bases at J, with 14 bases between the two ends. In DNA form, the CDR3 reads TGTGCCAGCAGCTCCCGGGACATTTGGAATGAGCAGTTCTTC. Translating gives CASSSRDIWNEQFF.

The chain uses TRBV5-4 and TRBJ2-2; 8 bases line up with TRBD2. Per germline, CDR1 SGHNT and CDR2 YYREEE (reference sequence). Trimming cost V 9 bases and J 3 bases; bases outside gene matches: 7. This CDR3 region has 14 residues. CDR3 sequence: CAIRAGEHTGELFF. Here the CDR3 DNA reads TGTGCCATTAGAGCGGGAGAGCACACCGGGGAGCTGTTTTTT.

This chain uses TRBV7-2 with TRBJ2-5, with TRBD1 as a possible D gene (6 bases). V dropped 3 bases and J dropped 5 bases, with 16 bases sitting between them. This CDR3 region has 15 residues. The V gene's germline CDR1 is SGHTA and CDR2 FQGNSA. This CDR3 is CASSFSMNREETQYF. CDR3 bases: TGTGCCAGCAGCTTTAGTATGAACAGGGAGGAGACCCAGTACTTC.

This rearrangement joins TRBV19 to TRBJ2-4, with 8 bases aligning to TRBD1. Germline V gene lookup returns CDR1 LNHDA and CDR2 SQIVND (reference sequence). The junction had 9 bases not matched to a gene; V was cut back by 5 bases and J by 6 bases. This CDR3 has 15 residues. The CDR3 DNA is TGTGCCAGTAGTTGGTCAGGGGGCCGGGGAAACATTCAGTACTTC. It translates to CASSWSGGRGNIQYF. The full variable domain, completed using reference TRBV19 and TRBJ2-4, is DGGITQSPKYLFRKEGQNVTLSCEQNLNHDAMYWYRQDPGQGLRLIYYSQIVNDFQKGDIAEGYSVSREKKESFPLTVTSAQKNPTAFYLCASSWSGGRGNIQYFGAGTRLSVL.

The chain uses TRBV5-1 and TRBJ1-4; 8 bases are a match to TRBD1. J was trimmed by 8 bases and V by 0 bases; bases with no gene match: 6. This CDR3 has 15 amino acids. The V gene's germline CDR1 is SGHRS and CDR2 YFSETQ. CDR3 loop: CASSLAGQGGEKLFF. CDR3 nucleotides: TGCGCCAGCAGCTTGGCCGGACAGGGCGGAGAAAAACTGTTTTTT. Full variable domain (rest looked up from reference TRBV5-1 and TRBJ1-4): KAGVTQTPRYLIKTRGQQVTLSCSPISGHRSVSWYQQTPGQGLQFLFEYFSETQRNKGNFPGRFSGRQFSNSRSEMNVSTLELGDSALYLCASSLAGQGGEKLFFGSGTQLSVL.

The chain joins TRBV28 to TRBJ1-1; TRBD1 might be the D (6 bases). V was pared by 6 bases and J by 8 bases, with 16 bases between. The CDR3 sequence is 13 residues long. Germline V gene lookup returns CDR1 MDHEN and CDR2 SYDVKM. The CDR3 loop is CASRLGAGTEAFF. As DNA, the CDR3 is TGTGCCAGCAGGCTAGGGGCCGGGACAGAAGCTTTCTTT.

This clone occurred a few times. The V and J genes are TRBV27 and TRBJ2-1; 11 nucleotides line up with TRBD1. Germline V gene data show CDR1 as MNHEY and CDR2 as SMNVEV (reference sequence). Unmatched junction bases numbered 3, after V lost 1 base and J lost 7 bases. The CDR3 length is 15 residues. This chain's CDR3 is CASSLLGTGGNEQFF. In nucleotides, the CDR3 is TGTGCCAGCAGTTTATTAGGGACAGGGGGTAATGAGCAGTTCTTC.

This chain connects TRBV5-8 to TRBJ1-5; 9 bases line up with TRBD1. V shed 0 bases and J 3 bases; nucleotides not matched to a gene: 1. Per the germline V gene, CDR1 is SGHTS and CDR2 is YDEGEE. The CDR3 has 15 residues. The CDR3 DNA is TGTGCCAGCAGCTTGGGGGACAGGGCCAATCAGCCCCAGCATTTT. Amino acid sequence: CASSLGDRANQPQHF.

This clone has just one count. This chain connects TRBV27 to TRBJ1-6; 7 bases map to TRBD1. Germline V CDR1 and CDR2: MNHEY, SMNVEV (reference sequence). This CDR3 comprises 15 residues. The V segment lost 1 base and the J segment 9 bases; nucleotides outside the gene matches: 6. The CDR3 DNA reads TGTGCCAGCAGTTTATTATCAGGGGGAGGTTCACCCCTCCACTTT. Residues: CASSLLSGGGSPLHF.

The genes are TRBV3-1 (or the pseudogene TRBV3-2) and TRBJ2-3, with TRBD2 identical over 9 bases. The CDR3 is 14 residues long. CDR1 is LGHDT, CDR2 YNNKEL, per germline (reference sequence). The junction had 2 bases not matched to a gene; V was cut back by 4 bases and J by 3 bases. DNA for the CDR3: TGTGCCAGCAGCCGAACTAGCGGGACAGATACGCAGTATTTT. Amino acid sequence: CASSRTSGTDTQYF.

This sequence joins TRBV3-1 (or the pseudogene TRBV3-2) and TRBJ2-7; 7 bases map to TRBD1. There are 15 residues in the CDR3. After removal of 6 bases from V and 0 bases from J, the junction contained 8 bases not matched to a gene. Germline V gives CDR1 LGHDT, CDR2 YNNKEL (reference sequence). DNA for the CDR3: TGTGCCAGCAGTAGAGGCAGGGGGTCCTCCTACGAGCAGTACTTC. This codes for CASSRGRGSSYEQYF.

This sequence joins TRBV28 and TRBJ2-7; TRBD1 aligns across 8 bases. This CDR3 is 15 amino acids long. Germline V gene lookup returns CDR1 MDHEN and CDR2 SYDVKM. The junction had 7 bases not matched to a gene; V was cut back by 4 bases and J by 2 bases. As DNA, the CDR3 is TGTGCCAGCAGTTCCGGACAGGGATATACCTACGAGCAGTACTTC. It translates to CASSSGQGYTYEQYF.

The rearrangement links TRBV4-3 to TRBJ2-3; weak D call: TRBD2 (7 bases). CDR3 length: 19 residues. V lost 1 base and J lost 7, with 27 bases in between. Germline values: CDR1 LGHNA, CDR2 YSLEER. CDR3 sequence: CASSQVTGGGGTHKNTQYF. In DNA, the CDR3 is TGCGCCAGCAGCCAAGTGACAGGTGGGGGGGGTACCCACAAGAATACGCAGTATTTT.

This rearrangement joins TRBV19 to TRBJ2-6; D is ambiguous. Between the trimmed V and J ends, which lost 6 bases and 0 bases, there was a span of 15 bases. Germline V gene lookup returns CDR1 LNHDA and CDR2 SQIVND (reference sequence). This CDR3 comprises 17 residues. In nucleotides, the CDR3 is TGTGCCAGTAGCACCCCAGAGGTTTCCTCTGGGGCCAACGTCCTGACTTTC. It encodes CASSTPEVSSGANVLTF.

This clone was counted a few times. The rearrangement joins TRBV2 to TRBJ2-6; 7 bases map to TRBD1. Germline V gene sequence: CDR1 SNHLY, CDR2 FYNNEI. V was pared by 5 bases and J by 0 bases, with 4 bases of the junction left unmatched. The CDR3 totals 16 residues. The CDR3 sequence: CASSPGQPSGANVLTF. The CDR3 nucleotides read TGTGCCAGCAGTCCGGGACAGCCCTCTGGGGCCAACGTCCTGACTTTC.

The chain uses TRBV29-1 and TRBJ1-2; D not resolved. V lost 5 bases and J lost 4, with 11 bases in between. The CDR3 sequence is 12 residues long. CDR1 and CDR2 (germline): SQVTM, ANQGSEA. In nucleotides, the CDR3 is TGCAGCGTTTCTCGAGGGAGCTATGGCTACACCTTC. Amino acid sequence: CSVSRGSYGYTF.

V and J are TRBV6-5 and TRBJ1-4; the match to TRBD1 covers 7 bases. The trim removed 6 bases at V and 5 bases at J, leaving 6 bases unmatched. Germline-derived CDR1 and CDR2 are MNHEY and SVGAGI. The CDR3 sequence is 14 residues long. The CDR3 DNA reads as TGTGCCAGCAGACGACAGGGCTGGAATGAAAAACTGTTTTTT. Encoded protein: CASRRQGWNEKLFF.

V usage is TRBV30 and J usage is TRBJ2-7; D may be TRBD1 (5 bases). Looked up from germline, CDR1 is GTSNPN and CDR2 is SVGIG (reference sequence). The CDR3 contains 13 residues. Trimming removed 0 bases at V and 5 bases at J, with 11 bases between. The CDR3 DNA follows: TGTGCCTGGAGTGTAGGTCAGGGCAACGAGCAGTACTTC. Protein sequence: CAWSVGQGNEQYF. Full variable domain (remainder filled in from reference TRBV30 and TRBJ2-7): SQTIHQWPATLVQPVGSPLSLECTVEGTSNPNLYWYRQAAGRGLQLLFYSVGIGQISSEVPQNLSASRPQDRQFILSSKKLLLSDSGFYLCAWSVGQGNEQYFGPGTRLTVT.

The chain carries TRBV29-1 and TRBJ1-1; TRBD1 might be the D (5 bases). CDR1 is SQVTM, CDR2 ANQGSEA, per germline. The length of the CDR3 is 14 residues. The V end was cut by 4 bases, the J end by 0 bases, with 12 bases between. This CDR3 is CSVVGGRLNTEAFF. The DNA for the CDR3 is TGCAGCGTTGTGGGGGGACGATTGAACACTGAAGCTTTCTTT.

CDR3 region: CASRGLTLKSNTEAFF. CDR3 nucleotide sequence: TGTGCCAGCAGGGGCCTTACCTTAAAGTCGAACACTGAAGCTTTCTTT. This sequence joins TRBV19 and TRBJ1-1; D is possibly TRBD1 (6 bases). This CDR3 has 16 amino acids. Germline V CDR1 and CDR2: LNHDA, SQIVND (reference sequence). The V gene lost 9 bases and the J gene lost 1 base, with 21 bases spanning the gap.

The chain is built from TRBV4-3 and TRBJ1-2; TRBD1 aligns across 7 bases. V lost 0 bases to trimming and J lost 7 bases; unmatched junction nucleotides: 11. CDR1 is LGHNA, CDR2 YSLEER, per germline. The CDR3 sequence is 16 residues long. The CDR3 bases are TGCGCCAGCAGCCAAGACCTACAGGGGCCGTATGGTGGCTACACCTTC. Translating gives CASSQDLQGPYGGYTF.

The genes are TRBV6-6 and TRBJ1-5; no reliable D call. Germline V gene sequence: CDR1 MNHNY, CDR2 SVGAGI (reference sequence). The CDR3 spans 13 residues. V shed 6 bases and J shed 2 bases, with 8 bases lying between them. The CDR3 region has the DNA TGTGCCAGCAGCCCGTTTGGCAATCAGCCCCAGCATTTT. Protein product: CASSPFGNQPQHF.

This clone has a handful of counts. The J gene is TRBJ1-3, the V gene TRBV28; 7 bases line up with TRBD1. Trimming removed 6 bases from V and 8 bases from J; junction bases left unmatched: 7. This CDR3 region has 13 residues. In germline, CDR1 is MDHEN, CDR2 SYDVKM. The DNA of the CDR3 is TGTGCCAGCAGGGGACAGCGGAGGGACACCATATATTTT. Encoded protein: CASRGQRRDTIYF.

In this sample, this clone turned up once. The rearrangement joins TRBV6-6 to TRBJ1-4, with 7 bases lining up with TRBD1. Trimming took 7 bases from V and 7 from J; bases not matched to a gene: 12. From germline, CDR1 is MNHNY and CDR2 SVGAGI (reference sequence). The length of the CDR3 is 15 residues. The CDR3 region is CASKVGQAPIEKLFF. The CDR3 nucleotides are TGTGCCAGCAAGGTCGGACAGGCCCCGATTGAAAAACTGTTTTTT.